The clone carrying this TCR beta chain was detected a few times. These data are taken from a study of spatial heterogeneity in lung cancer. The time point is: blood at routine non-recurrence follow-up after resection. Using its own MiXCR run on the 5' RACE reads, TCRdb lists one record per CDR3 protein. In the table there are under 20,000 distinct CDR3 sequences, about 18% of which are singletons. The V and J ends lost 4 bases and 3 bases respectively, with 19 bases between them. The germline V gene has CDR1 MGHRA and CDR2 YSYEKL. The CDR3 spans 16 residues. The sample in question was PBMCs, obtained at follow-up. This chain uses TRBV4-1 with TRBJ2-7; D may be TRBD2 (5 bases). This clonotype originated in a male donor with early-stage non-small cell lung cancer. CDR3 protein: CASSPGRTDSYYEQYF. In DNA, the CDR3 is TGCGCCAGCAGCCCTGGCCGGACGGACTCTTACTACGAGCAGTACTTC.